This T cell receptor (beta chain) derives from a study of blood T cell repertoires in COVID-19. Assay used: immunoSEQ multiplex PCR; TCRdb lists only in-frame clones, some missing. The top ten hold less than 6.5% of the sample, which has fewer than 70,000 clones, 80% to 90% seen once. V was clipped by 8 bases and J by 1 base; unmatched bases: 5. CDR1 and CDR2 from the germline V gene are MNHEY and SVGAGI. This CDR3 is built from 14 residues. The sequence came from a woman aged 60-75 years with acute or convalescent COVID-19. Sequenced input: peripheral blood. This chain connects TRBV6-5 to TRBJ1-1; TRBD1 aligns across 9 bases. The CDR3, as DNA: TGTGCCAGCGGCCGACAGGGGGAGAACACTGAAGCTTTCTTT. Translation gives CASGRQGENTEAFF.